The rows below give T cell receptor beta chains drawn from one sample of a study of T cells in Graves' hyperthyroidism and ophthalmopathy. Via MiXCR, TCRdb re-called the multiplex PCR reads, giving one row per CDR3 protein. Counted here are approximately 370,000 distinct CDR3 sequences, about 15% occurring once; the ten biggest clones make up almost 35%. Sequencing was carried out using blood. These receptor sequences come from a woman under 40 with Graves' hyperthyroidism that later progressed to Graves' ophthalmopathy. The CDR3 runs from the conserved cysteine through the conserved F or W. A D gene is named only where the DNA matches it firmly. Some rows have no size entry. The others give once, few or many, or a class for an expanded clone.

18	.	TRBV12-3/TRBV12-4	TRBJ2-7	.	TGTGCCAGCAGTTTAATCGCATGGAGCGGACCGAGCTCCTACGAGCAGTACTTC	CASSLIAWSGPSSYEQYF
16	.	TRBV3-1	TRBJ2-7	TRBD2	TGTGCCAGCAGCCCCACGCCCGCGGGAGAGGTGTACGAGCAGTACTTC	CASSPTPAGEVYEQYF
14	many	TRBV2	TRBJ2-7	.	TGTGCCAGCAGCGAAGGCCCCGGACCCTACGAGCAGTACTTC	CASSEGPGPYEQYF
15	few	TRBV18	TRBJ2-3	TRBD2	TGTGCCAGCTCAGCTAGCGGGGGTGGCACAGATACGCAGTATTTT	CASSASGGGTDTQYF
13	.	TRBV5-4	TRBJ2-7	.	TGTGCCAGCTCCAAGGGCAGCACCTACGAGCAGTACTTC	CASSKGSTYEQYF
13	many	TRBV19	TRBJ2-5	.	TGTGCCAGTAGTACCGGGACCGGAGAGACCCAGTACTTC	CASSTGTGETQYF
16	.	TRBV28	TRBJ1-2	.	TGTGCCAGCAGTTTATCTGGGGGTTGGCCTAACTATGGCTACACCTTC	CASSLSGGWPNYGYTF
16	few	TRBV7-6	TRBJ1-1	.	TGTGCCAGCAGCTTCAACAGGGCAGGGGCGGGCACTGAAGCTTTCTTT	CASSFNRAGAGTEAFF
15	.	TRBV20-1	TRBJ2-5	.	TGCAGTGCTAGTCCTTTCGGGGGGCCCCAAGAGACCCTGTACTTC	CSASPFGGPQETLYF
14	.	TRBV7-9	TRBJ2-5	TRBD1	TGTGCCAGCAGCAAAACAGGGGTCCCGGGGACCCAGTACTTC	CASSKTGVPGTQYF
14	many	TRBV28	TRBJ1-1	.	TGTGCCAGCAGGGAACAGCATGGAAACACTGAAGCTTTCTTT	CASREQHGNTEAFF
15	.	TRBV7-9	TRBJ2-7	TRBD2	TGTGCCAGCAGCTTAGGGGGGGGAAAACCCTACGAGCAGTACTTC	CASSLGGGKPYEQYF
15	many	TRBV20-1	TRBJ2-5	.	TGCAGTGCTAACCTTGGGGGGTACAAACAAGAGACCCAGTACTTC	CSANLGGYKQETQYF
11	.	TRBV19	TRBJ1-1	TRBD1	TGTGCCACGTCACAGGGGCCAGGGGCTTTCTTT	CATSQGPGAFF
14	many	TRBV3-1	TRBJ1-2	.	TGTGCCAGCAGCCAAGTGCAGGGGATGACGAGCTACACCTTC	CASSQVQGMTSYTF
12	few	TRBV6-6	TRBJ2-7	.	TGTGCCAGCAGTTACAGGCTCGGGGAGCAGTACTTC	CASSYRLGEQYF
14	few	TRBV5-1	TRBJ2-3	.	TGCGCCAGCAGCTTGGGAGTATCGGGGGATACGCAGTATTTT	CASSLGVSGDTQYF
13	.	TRBV7-4	TRBJ1-5	.	TGTGCCAGCAGCTTAGGCCGGCCCCAGCCCCAGCATTTT	CASSLGRPQPQHF
15	many	TRBV5-1	TRBJ2-7	TRBD2	TGCGCCAGCAGCTTGAACCAGGGCGGGGGCTACGAGCAGTACTTC	CASSLNQGGGYEQYF
13	many	TRBV20-1	TRBJ1-1	.	TGCAGTGCTAGAGGATACAGGGCCCCTGAAGCTTTCTTT	CSARGYRAPEAFF
15	few	TRBV2	TRBJ2-2	.	TGTGCCAGCAGCGTCCGGGGTTCGAACACCGGGGAGCTGTTTTTT	CASSVRGSNTGELFF
14	.	TRBV6-2/TRBV6-3	TRBJ2-3	.	TGTGCCATCAACAAGCGGGCTAGCACAGATACGCAGTATTTT	CAINKRASTDTQYF
15	few	TRBV10-2	TRBJ1-1	.	TGCGCCAGCAGTGAGTCGCAGGAGGCTCGTACTGAAGCTTTCTTT	CASSESQEARTEAFF
14	many	TRBV30	TRBJ1-1	.	TGTGCCTGGAGTGTTGGCGGGAAGGGGTCCGAAGCTTTCTTT	CAWSVGGKGSEAFF
14	few	TRBV30	TRBJ2-5	TRBD1	TGTGCCTGGAGCAAGCAGGGGGTTGGGGAGACCCAGTACTTC	CAWSKQGVGETQYF
18	many	TRBV7-2	TRBJ2-3	TRBD2	TGTGCCACCCCAGTCAACTTGACTAGCGGGATTTTAGCAGATACGCAGTATTTT	CATPVNLTSGILADTQYF
15	few	TRBV7-9	TRBJ2-3	TRBD1	TGTGCCAGCAGCCGTTCAACAGGGGCCACAGATACGCAGTATTTT	CASSRSTGATDTQYF
20	many	TRBV28	TRBJ2-1	TRBD2	TGTGCCAGCAGCCGCGGACTAAGAAGGAGGACTAGCGGAGTCTACAATGAGCAGTTCTTC	CASSRGLRRRTSGVYNEQFF
14	many	TRBV30	TRBJ2-7	TRBD1	TGTGCCTGGGGTTCCGGGACAGGCAGCGACGAGCAGTACTTC	CAWGSGTGSDEQYF